The T cell receptor (beta chain) under discussion was sequenced for a study of blood T cell repertoires in COVID-19. Original data processing: Researchers report that nucleated cell counts were estimated from reference gene primer amplification. Some clones are missing from TCRdb's copy, which holds only in-frame ones; the method was immunoSEQ multiplex PCR. That table furnishes V, J and clone size, whereas the DNA furnished D and trimming. The sample has over 300,000 clones; 86% are singletons. The V gene lost 5 bases and the J gene lost 5 bases, with 20 bases spanning the gap. Germline-derived CDR1 and CDR2 are SGHAT and FQNNGV. The CDR3 spans 16 residues.

The sequence derives from a woman in her forties or fifties with acute or convalescent COVID-19. The sample taken for sequencing was peripheral blood. The V call is TRBV11-2, the J call TRBJ2-3; D possibly corresponds to TRBD1 (6 bases). The CDR3 is CASSRQGGLIGDTQYF. DNA of the CDR3: TGTGCCAGCAGCCGACAAGGGGGATTAATCGGAGATACGCAGTATTTT.